What follows are 26 T cell receptor beta chains derived from one specimen sequenced in a study of T-cell reconstitution after alpha-beta-depleted transplantation in children. Unique molecular identifiers were built into the TCRbeta library. Using its own MiXCR run on the PCR reads, TCRdb lists one record per CDR3 protein. The table records a few hundred thousand distinct CDR3 sequences, roughly 16% of them present only once. Sequenced material: PBMCs, mostly from graft donor cells, taken 360 days after TCRalphabeta/CD19-depleted stem cell transplant. All receptors derive from a boy younger than two who had a stem cell transplant for Wiskott-Aldrich syndrome, so the T cells may come from the graft donor.

This clonotype was seen more than once but under ten times. The chain couples TRBV5-1 to TRBJ2-3; the D is unclear. There are 16 residues in the CDR3. Germline loops: CDR1 SGHRS, CDR2 YFSETQ. Trimming removed 3 bases from V and 0 bases from J, with 14 bases in between. CDR3 sequence (DNA): TGCGCCAGCAGCTCATGGAGACAAGCTAGCACAGATACGCAGTATTTT. Protein product: CASSSWRQASTDTQYF. Combining the CDR3 with reference TRBV5-1 and TRBJ2-3 gives the whole variable domain KAGVTQTPRYLIKTRGQQVTLSCSPISGHRSVSWYQQTPGQGLQFLFEYFSETQRNKGNFPGRFSGRQFSNSRSEMNVSTLELGDSALYLCASSSWRQASTDTQYFGPGTRLTVL.

A few counts support this clonotype. The genes are TRBV20-1 and TRBJ2-5, with TRBD1 matching over 7 bases. The germline CDR1 and CDR2 sequences are DFQATT and SNEGSKA (reference sequence). The CDR3 extends over 13 amino acids. V lost 5 bases, J lost 2 bases, and 5 bases stayed unmatched. CDR3 region: CSAWDRRQETQYF. CDR3 in DNA: TGCAGTGCTTGGGACAGAAGACAAGAGACCCAGTACTTC.

There are a few counts of this clonotype. The genes are TRBV24-1 and TRBJ1-1; D ambiguous. Germline V lookup: CDR1 KGHDR, CDR2 SFDVKD. The CDR3 is 13 residues long. V shed 7 bases and J shed 0 bases, with 8 bases lying between them. The CDR3 DNA reads TGTGCCACCAGGGACGGCATGAACACTGAAGCTTTCTTT. Translation gives CATRDGMNTEAFF.

This sequence joins TRBV7-9 and TRBJ2-3, with no clear D. CDR1 and CDR2 from the germline V gene are SEHNR and FQNEAQ (reference sequence). Deletions cut 2 bases from V and 0 bases from J, with 6 bases between. The CDR3 sequence is 14 residues long. CDR3 protein: CASSLMVSTDTQYF. The DNA of the CDR3 is TGTGCCAGCAGCTTAATGGTTAGCACAGATACGCAGTATTTT.

About this clonotype itself: This CDR3 is missing its conserved last phenylalanine or tryptophan, likely due to a read error. The gene calls are TRBV28 and TRBJ1-2; 7 bases line up with TRBD1. Germline-derived CDR1 and CDR2 are MDHEN and SYDVKM. The CDR3 extends over 14 amino acids. V was pared by 5 bases and J by 4 bases, with 7 bases of the junction left unmatched. Here the CDR3 reads CASSLTGYRYGYTY. The CDR3 nucleotides are TGTGCCAGCAGTCTGACAGGGTACCGCTATGGCTACACCTAC.

This clonotype was found a few times. The genes are TRBV24-1 and TRBJ1-2; unclear D gene. Germline V gene sequence: CDR1 KGHDR, CDR2 SFDVKD. CDR3 size: 13 residues. Trimming stripped 2 bases from V and 2 bases from J, with 5 bases between. This chain's CDR3 is CATSDSKNYGYTF. The CDR3 nucleotides are TGTGCCACCAGTGATTCGAAGAACTATGGCTACACCTTC.

This clonotype has only a few counts. This chain joins TRBV5-1 and TRBJ2-4; a possible D gene is TRBD2 (7 bases). The CDR3 covers 19 residues. V was pared by 2 bases and J by 6 bases, with 27 bases between. Germline CDR1 SGHRS, CDR2 YFSETQ. The CDR3 reads CASSLEPVPKQGGGNIQYF. CDR3 in DNA: TGCGCCAGCAGCTTAGAGCCCGTGCCCAAACAGGGCGGGGGAAACATTCAGTACTTC. The full variable domain, in which reference TRBV5-1 and TRBJ2-4 provide the parts outside the CDR3, is KAGVTQTPRYLIKTRGQQVTLSCSPISGHRSVSWYQQTPGQGLQFLFEYFSETQRNKGNFPGRFSGRQFSNSRSEMNVSTLELGDSALYLCASSLEPVPKQGGGNIQYFGAGTRLSVL.

There are many counts of this clonotype. V usage is TRBV10-3 and J usage is TRBJ2-3; 13 bases map to TRBD2. CDR3 size: 19 residues. V lost 5 bases to trimming and J lost 2 bases; unmatched junction nucleotides: 13. The germline V gene has CDR1 ENHRY and CDR2 SYGVKD. The CDR3 coding sequence is TGTGCCATCAGTAACACTCGACTAGCGGGGGGACCTAACACAGATACGCAGTATTTT. Amino acids: CAISNTRLAGGPNTDTQYF.

This clonotype was found a few times. The chain joins TRBV5-1 to TRBJ1-4; D not resolved. CDR1 is SGHRS and CDR2 is YFSETQ in the germline V gene. This CDR3 has 13 residues. The ends were cut back, 1 base at V and 8 bases at J, with 9 bases in the middle. Here the CDR3 reads CASSLNGPEKLFF. CDR3 bases: TGCGCCAGCAGCTTGAACGGCCCAGAAAAACTGTTTTTT.

This sequence joins TRBV2 and TRBJ2-4, with D possibly matching TRBD1 (6 bases). The CDR3 extends over 16 amino acids. Trimming shortened V by 5 bases and J by 0 bases, and 14 bases separated the two germline ends. The V gene's germline CDR1 is SNHLY and CDR2 FYNNEI. CDR3 DNA sequence: TGTGCCAGCAGTCTCACAGGGAGAAAAGCCAAAAACATTCAGTACTTC. Protein: CASSLTGRKAKNIQYF.

This chain joins TRBV5-6 and TRBJ2-3; 7 bases are a match to TRBD1. V shed 2 bases, J shed 3 bases, and the junction held 6 bases outside the gene matches. From germline, CDR1 is SGHDT and CDR2 YYEEEE. This CDR3 spans 15 amino acids. The CDR3 protein is CASSFPQTGTDTQYF. The CDR3 DNA reads TGTGCCAGCAGCTTCCCCCAGACAGGGACAGATACGCAGTATTTT.

This clonotype showed up just a few times. This chain joins TRBV7-2 and TRBJ1-3; possibly TRBD1 for D (5 bases). There are 15 residues in the CDR3. Trimming took 5 bases from V and 2 from J, leaving 13 bases between them. From germline, CDR1 is SGHTA and CDR2 FQGNSA. The CDR3: CASSTRQQPGNTIYF. CDR3 nucleotide sequence: TGTGCCAGCAGCACCCGACAGCAACCTGGAAACACCATATATTTT.

The V call is TRBV10-2, the J call TRBJ1-1; D perhaps matches TRBD1 (5 bases). CDR3 length equals 16 residues. The V end was cut by 3 bases, the J end by 4 bases, with 18 bases between. Germline CDR1 WSHSY, CDR2 SAAADI. CDR3 protein: CASSEGPGGWFTEAFF. The DNA of the CDR3 is TGCGCCAGCAGTGAAGGGCCGGGGGGGTGGTTCACTGAAGCTTTCTTT.

This clonotype was picked up a small number of times. The V and J genes are TRBV21-1 and TRBJ2-1; TRBD2, the table's D call, lacks a check against the DNA. TRBV21-1 is assigned pseudogene status. The CDR3 loop spans 17 amino acids. The CDR3: CASSKGERITLYNEQFF. Here the CDR3 DNA reads TGTGCCAGCAGCAAAGGGGAGAGAATAACACTATACAATGAGCAGTTCTTC.

This clonotype occurred a few times. The J gene is TRBJ2-2, the V gene TRBV9; D is unresolved. The CDR3 extends over 13 amino acids. Trimming cost V 5 bases and J 5 bases, with 10 bases left between them. Germline V CDR1 and CDR2: SGDLS, YYNGEE. CDR3 sequence reads: CASRSRQTGELFF. The DNA of the CDR3 is TGTGCCAGCAGGTCAAGACAAACCGGGGAGCTGTTTTTT.

The J gene is TRBJ2-2, the V gene TRBV19, with D unresolved. V shed 7 bases and J shed 4 bases, with 13 bases lying between them. The length of the CDR3 is 14 residues. In germline, CDR1 is LNHDA, CDR2 SQIVND (reference sequence). The CDR3 protein is CASTPLGFTGELFF. For the CDR3, the DNA is TGTGCCAGTACTCCCCTCGGGTTCACCGGGGAGCTGTTTTTT.

This clonotype was seen a few times. The gene calls are TRBV7-2 and TRBJ2-6; D gene uncertain. The CDR3 is 13 residues long. The V gene's germline CDR1 is SGHTA and CDR2 FQGNSA. V lost 1 base and J 5 bases, leaving 3 bases between the germline ends. The CDR3 sequence: CASSLVRANVLTF. The CDR3 region has the DNA TGTGCCAGCAGCTTAGTACGGGCCAACGTCCTGACTTTC.

Ten or more counts support this clonotype. The chain links TRBV12-3 or TRBV12-4 to TRBJ1-1, with unresolved D. Trimming took off 7 bases at V and 1 base at J, with 13 bases between the two ends. CDR3 length equals 14 residues. The CDR3 sequence is CASTVRSTNTEAFF. The CDR3 region has the DNA TGTGCCAGCACCGTCCGAAGTACGAACACTGAAGCTTTCTTT.

The J gene is TRBJ2-3, the V gene TRBV5-1, with no clear D. From germline, CDR1 is SGHRS and CDR2 YFSETQ. Trimming shortened V by 4 bases and J by 0 bases, and 9 bases separated the two germline ends. This CDR3 contains 14 residues. CDR3: CASSTSWSTDTQYF. In DNA, the CDR3 is TGCGCCAGCAGCACCTCTTGGAGCACAGATACGCAGTATTTT.

This clonotype has a handful of counts. The genes are TRBV3-1 and TRBJ2-2, with D uncertain. The CDR3 totals 13 residues. CDR1 is LGHDT and CDR2 is YNNKEL in the germline V gene (reference sequence). The V end was cut by 2 bases, the J end by 6 bases, with 7 bases between. Here the CDR3 reads CASSQTHAGELFF. CDR3 DNA: TGTGCCAGCAGCCAAACTCACGCCGGGGAGCTGTTTTTT.

This clonotype was seen only a few times. This chain links TRBV7-9 with TRBJ2-3, with TRBD2 matching 7 bases. V shed 5 bases, J shed 6 bases, and the junction held 17 bases outside the gene matches. Germline assignment: CDR1 SEHNR and CDR2 FQNEAQ (reference sequence). CDR3 length: 17 amino acids. The CDR3 loop reads CASSQKRREIVADTQYF. The CDR3 nucleotides are TGTGCCAGCAGCCAGAAGAGGCGGGAGATAGTTGCCGATACGCAGTATTTT.

This clonotype was detected many times. The rearrangement links TRBV29-1 to TRBJ2-7, with 8 bases matching TRBD2. The germline V gene encodes CDR1 SQVTM and CDR2 ANQGSEA. The CDR3 runs to 13 residues. Unmatched junction bases numbered 1, after V lost 3 bases and J lost 0 bases. Here the CDR3 reads CSVEAGGSYEQYF. The CDR3 nucleotides are TGCAGCGTTGAGGCGGGAGGCTCCTACGAGCAGTACTTC.

This clonotype showed up many times. This chain uses TRBV16 with TRBJ1-2; 9 nucleotides align to TRBD1. Per germline, CDR1 KGHSY and CDR2 FQNENV. The CDR3 is 14 amino acids. The junction had 2 bases not matched to a gene; V was cut back by 2 bases and J by 4 bases. CDR3: CASSQRQGGYGYTF. Written as DNA, the CDR3 is TGTGCCAGCAGCCAACGACAGGGGGGCTATGGCTACACCTTC.

The rearrangement uses TRBV12-3 or TRBV12-4 and TRBJ1-4; 7 nucleotides line up with TRBD1. There are 12 residues in the CDR3. The V gene end was trimmed by 5 bases and the J gene end by 7 bases; junction bases not matched to a gene: 1. This chain's CDR3 is CASSDRAEKLFF. The CDR3 region has the DNA TGTGCCAGCAGTGACAGGGCTGAAAAACTGTTTTTT.

The V call is TRBV28, the J call TRBJ2-1, with D unclear. This CDR3 comprises 16 residues. Trimming took 4 bases from V and 3 from J, leaving 16 bases between them. Germline-derived CDR1 and CDR2 are MDHEN and SYDVKM. The CDR3 bases are TGTGCCAGCAGTTCCAGAGAAGGCGGCTTCTACAATGAGCAGTTCTTC. Its translation: CASSSREGGFYNEQFF.

This clonotype was observed a handful of times. This sequence joins TRBV18 and TRBJ1-3, with 8 bases fitting TRBD1. The CDR3 covers 18 residues. Germline assignment: CDR1 KGHSH and CDR2 LQKENI. The junction had 11 bases not matched to a gene; V was cut back by 4 bases and J by 0 bases. CDR3 DNA: TGTGCCAGCTCACGGAACTCAGGGGGCAAAAGCTCTGGAAACACCATATATTTT. Protein product: CASSRNSGGKSSGNTIYF.